This T cell receptor (beta chain) was recorded in a study of blood T cell repertoires in COVID-19 (dated by TCRdb to 2019 to 2021). Study-level background: Collaborator samples came from the United States, Italy and Spain and covered acute and convalescent phases of COVID-19. The material from the prospective study consisted of cDNA or gDNA derived from T cells, B-cell-depleted T cells, or PBMCs. The dataset comprised deeply sampled blood TCRbeta repertoires from subjects exposed to, actively infected with, or recovered from COVID-19. The repertoires were released in a freely available public database intended as a resource for research on the immune response to SARS-CoV-2. Samples came from the ongoing ImmuneRACE study (first 160 participants) plus 1,254 subjects from 6 global collaborators. Sample metadata almost always included a de-identified subject ID, COVID-19 status, age in years and sex. HLA class I and class II types, where available, came from metadata supplied by the sample provider rather than from assay-based typing. Broad study findings and their caveats: Clinical and demographic metadata were provided uncurated, with the amount varying by source and participant.

TCRbeta CDR3 regions were amplified from genomic DNA by means of the immunoSEQ Assay, a bias-controlled multiplex PCR. For the original study's pipeline: The number of nucleated cells in each sample was estimated from the amplification of reference gene primers within the assay. To quantify the absolute abundance of each unique TCRbeta CDR3 rearrangement, sequence reads were collapsed and filtered. Productive Simpson clonality was computed per sample as the square root of Simpson's diversity index over productive rearrangements. TCRdb carries this immuneACCESS record with in-frame sequences only. Its versions omit some clonotypes, under half of them owing to an unresolved V gene in the studies checked, with the rest unexplained. V and J calls plus clone size are reproduced from that table; the DNA served to infer D and trimming. Across this sample there are 210,000 or so clones, with 90% seen only once. Clones ranked in the top ten supply roughly 0.56% of the sample.

The CDR3, from cysteine to phenylalanine, totals 12 residues. The retained sequence is limited to the CDR3, 36 bases, with the frame set at the first base. Trimming costs V 5 bases and J 8 bases, and their ends lie 13 bases apart. Each collaborating institution followed its own protocols to collect whole blood in K2EDTA tubes. For TCRbeta analysis, collaborators shipped samples as frozen whole blood, isolated PBMCs, or DNA extracted from either of those sample types. Regarding this clone: Its recognized antigen is unknown. No much larger clonotype is one base removed from it; base qualities were not supplied.

In this chain, TRBV12-3 or TRBV12-4 is recombined with TRBJ2-7; matching of 5 bases hints at TRBD1 as the D gene. The sample was peripheral blood. This clonotype originated in a man aged 50 to 59 with acute or convalescent COVID-19. CDR3 region: CASSTGARQQYF. The sequenced DNA is TGTGCCAGCAGTACAGGTGCCCGGCAGCAGTACTTC.